These 17 T cell receptor beta chains were sequenced from one sample in a study of cytomegalovirus exposure and HLA in healthy donors. The PCR made use of 60 Vbeta and 13 Jbeta primers. Repertoires were generated with immunoSEQ multiplex PCR, while TCRdb's copy carries only in-frame clones and drops some. This table holds 140,000 to 150,000 clones. The specimen was PBMCs. The receptors shown here come from a woman in her forties or fifties in good health and CMV-seronegative.

J is TRBJ2-7 and V is TRBV7-2, with D perhaps TRBD1 (6 bases). Germline V gives CDR1 SGHTA, CDR2 FQGNSA. V was trimmed by 4 bases and J by 3 bases, leaving 13 bases between them. The CDR3 is 14 amino acids. The CDR3 bases are TGTGCCAGCAGCTCCGGGACAAGAAGCTACGAGCAGTACTTC. Its protein product is CASSSGTRSYEQYF. The full variable domain, in which reference TRBV7-2 and TRBJ2-7 provide the parts outside the CDR3, is GAGVSQSPSNKVTEKGKDVELRCDPISGHTALYWYRQSLGQGLEFLIYFQGNSAPDKSGLPSDRFSAERTGGSVSTLTIQRTQQEDSAVYLCASSSGTRSYEQYFGPGTRLTVT.

The chain links TRBV28 to TRBJ1-2, with D possibly matching TRBD1 (6 bases). Trimming took 3 bases from V and 5 from J, leaving 10 bases between them. From germline, CDR1 is MDHEN and CDR2 SYDVKM. CDR3 length: 13 amino acids. The DNA for the CDR3 is TGTGCCAGCAGTTTGGGGGCGCGGTATGGCTACACCTTC. Residues: CASSLGARYGYTF.

The chain uses TRBV10-3 and TRBJ1-5; weak D call: TRBD1 (5 bases). Germline loops: CDR1 ENHRY, CDR2 SYGVKD. The CDR3 consists of 15 residues. The V gene lost 3 bases and the J gene lost 3 bases, with 12 bases spanning the gap. The CDR3, as DNA: TGTGCCATCAGTGATATAAAGACAGTCAATCAGCCCCAGCATTTT. Translated, it gives CAISDIKTVNQPQHF.

The chain joins TRBV7-8 to TRBJ2-3, with 8 bases matching TRBD2. This CDR3 is built from 16 residues. Germline V lookup: CDR1 SGHVS, CDR2 FQNEAQ. V was clipped by 1 base and J by 1 base; unmatched bases: 4. Here the CDR3 DNA reads TGTGCCAGCAGCTTAGAAAGCGGGGGTGGCACAGATACGCAGTATTTT. This encodes CASSLESGGGTDTQYF.

V and J are TRBV4-1 and TRBJ2-5; 9 bases match TRBD2. This CDR3 has 16 amino acids. CDR1 and CDR2 (germline): MGHRA, YSYEKL. Trimming at V came to 1 base and at J to 6 bases, leaving 9 bases not matched to a gene. The CDR3 spells CASSQVVAGVVKTQYF. CDR3 sequence (DNA): TGCGCCAGCAGCCAAGTGGTAGCGGGGGTAGTAAAGACCCAGTACTTC.

The chain recombines TRBV5-1 with TRBJ1-1; D is ambiguous. The CDR3 runs 14 residues. Trimming removed 0 bases at V and 2 bases at J, with 8 bases between. Germline CDR1 SGHRS, CDR2 YFSETQ. This chain's CDR3 is CASSLDRTNTEAFF. The DNA of the CDR3 is TGCGCCAGCAGCTTGGACAGAACCAACACTGAAGCTTTCTTT.

V is TRBV29-1 and J is TRBJ2-5; possible D gene TRBD1, 5 bases. The germline CDR1 and CDR2 sequences are SQVTM and ANQGSEA. CDR3 size: 14 residues. The germline V and J ends were trimmed by 4 bases and 7 bases, with 19 bases remaining between them. For the CDR3, the DNA is TGCAGCGTTGGGGGCTCCCCAGAGCAGGGGACCCAGTACTTC. Translated: CSVGGSPEQGTQYF.

The chain recombines TRBV18 with TRBJ1-6; D uncertain. Between the trimmed V and J ends, which lost 6 bases and 8 bases, there was a span of 17 bases. CDR3 length: 15 residues. CDR1 is KGHSH, CDR2 LQKENI, per germline. The CDR3 reads CASSPSASQDSPLHF. CDR3 nucleotides: TGTGCCAGCTCTCCCTCCGCAAGTCAGGATTCACCCCTCCACTTT.

The chain has TRBV27 and TRBJ2-1, with 8 bases matching TRBD1. J gave up 1 base and V 3 bases, and 5 bases lay outside the gene matches. The V gene's germline CDR1 is MNHEY and CDR2 SMNVEV (reference sequence). The CDR3 consists of 16 residues. In DNA form, the CDR3 reads TGTGCCAGCAGTTTGGCCGGACAGGGATCCTACAATGAGCAGTTCTTC. Translating gives CASSLAGQGSYNEQFF.

This chain uses TRBV30 with TRBJ2-1; 9 bases agree with TRBD2. Germline V CDR1 and CDR2: GTSNPN, SVGIG (reference sequence). The V gene end was trimmed by 4 bases and the J gene end by 2 bases; junction bases not matched to a gene: 3. The CDR3 runs 14 residues. The CDR3 DNA follows: TGTGCCTGGACTAGCGGGGTAGCCTACAATGAGCAGTTCTTC. It yields the protein CAWTSGVAYNEQFF.

This chain joins TRBV5-1 and TRBJ2-2, with TRBD2 identical over 8 bases. This CDR3 has 16 residues. Germline V lookup: CDR1 SGHRS, CDR2 YFSETQ. Losses at the gene ends were 5 bases for V and 5 bases for J; bases not matched to a gene: 11. This CDR3 is CASRGEAGEETGELFF. DNA for the CDR3: TGCGCCAGCAGGGGAGAAGCGGGAGAGGAGACCGGGGAGCTGTTTTTT.

J is TRBJ2-5 and V is TRBV13; D is ambiguous. Trimming removed 2 bases at V and 2 bases at J, with 15 bases between. CDR1 PRHDT and CDR2 FYEKMQ come from the germline V gene (reference sequence). CDR3 length: 16 amino acids. In DNA, the CDR3 is TGTGCCAGCAGCTTACTATCCTTGCATGCACAAGAGACCCAGTACTTC. It is translated as CASSLLSLHAQETQYF.

This chain connects TRBV5-1 to TRBJ1-1; D unclear. V shed 4 bases and J shed 2 bases, with 9 bases lying between them. The CDR3 spans 13 residues. Germline CDR1 SGHRS, CDR2 YFSETQ. CDR3 protein: CASSGLSNTEAFF. CDR3 nucleotides: TGCGCCAGCAGCGGACTCTCTAACACTGAAGCTTTCTTT.

This sequence joins TRBV19 and TRBJ2-2, with TRBD2 matching 11 bases. This CDR3 region has 17 residues. Germline values: CDR1 LNHDA, CDR2 SQIVND (reference sequence). J was trimmed by 0 bases and V by 8 bases; bases with no gene match: 8. The CDR3 DNA follows: TGTGCCAGTTCTAGACTAGCGGGGCCCGCGAACACCGGGGAGCTGTTTTTT. This encodes CASSRLAGPANTGELFF.

V gene TRBV9 combines with J gene TRBJ2-3, with a tentative D call TRBD2 (5 bases). The CDR3 is made up of 15 amino acids. Germline V gene sequence: CDR1 SGDLS, CDR2 YYNGEE. V dropped 4 bases and J dropped 4 bases, with 16 bases sitting between them. The CDR3 reads CASSLRTGWADTQYF. The DNA for the CDR3 is TGTGCCAGCAGCTTACGGACTGGCTGGGCAGATACGCAGTATTTT.

The J gene is TRBJ2-1, the V gene TRBV7-6; 14 bases match TRBD2. CDR1 and CDR2 from the germline V gene are SGHVS and FNYEAQ. CDR3 length: 17 amino acids. The trim removed 1 base at V and 8 bases at J, leaving 7 bases unmatched. The CDR3 coding sequence is TGTGCCAGCAGCTTAGATTCGCGGACTAGCGGGGGGCATGAGCAGTTCTTC. This translates into CASSLDSRTSGGHEQFF.

The chain combines TRBV5-1 with TRBJ2-1; TRBD2 agrees at 10 bases. The germline V gene has CDR1 SGHRS and CDR2 YFSETQ. The trim removed 1 base at V and 2 bases at J, leaving 3 bases unmatched. The CDR3 spans 16 residues. The CDR3 is CASSLLAGGAYNEQFF. DNA of the CDR3: TGCGCCAGCAGCTTGTTAGCGGGAGGTGCCTACAATGAGCAGTTCTTC. Based on the CDR3 plus reference TRBV5-1 and TRBJ2-1, the full variable domain is KAGVTQTPRYLIKTRGQQVTLSCSPISGHRSVSWYQQTPGQGLQFLFEYFSETQRNKGNFPGRFSGRQFSNSRSEMNVSTLELGDSALYLCASSLLAGGAYNEQFFGPGTRLTVL.